These 14 T cell receptor beta chains originate from one sample sequenced in a study of blood T cell repertoires in COVID-19. TCRdb keeps only in-frame clones here, not all; method: immunoSEQ multiplex PCR. The table records 150,000 to 200,000 clones, 70% to 80% of them present only once. The sample taken for sequencing was peripheral blood. All receptors come from a man between 60 and 75 years old with acute or convalescent COVID-19.

This clone was seen once. This sequence joins TRBV20-1 and TRBJ2-3; the D is unclear. This CDR3 is 11 amino acids long. The V end lost 3 bases, the J end lost 6 bases, and 7 bases lay between the germline ends. Germline V gives CDR1 DFQATT, CDR2 SNEGSKA (reference sequence). CDR3 loop: CSARTSDTQYF. In DNA, the CDR3 is TGCAGTGCTAGGACTTCCGATACGCAGTATTTT.

CDR3 sequence (DNA): TGTGCCAGTAGCAACCGGGACAGGAATCAGCCCCAGCATTTT. Translating gives CASSNRDRNQPQHF. The chain has TRBV19 and TRBJ1-5; 8 bases line up with TRBD1. CDR3 length equals 14 residues. The ends lost 6 bases at V and 4 bases at J; junction bases unmatched: 5. In germline, CDR1 is LNHDA, CDR2 SQIVND (reference sequence).

This clone was counted between two and nine times. V gene TRBV19 combines with J gene TRBJ1-1; D uncertain. Trimming removed 3 bases at V and 2 bases at J, with 10 bases between. Germline CDR1 reads LNHDA; CDR2 reads SQIVND (reference sequence). The CDR3 has 14 amino acids. The CDR3 sequence: CASSIGSGNTEAFF. The CDR3 DNA sequence: TGTGCCAGTAGTATTGGGAGCGGTAACACTGAAGCTTTCTTT.

The chain combines TRBV30 with TRBJ2-2; 9 bases are shared with TRBD1. CDR1 and CDR2 from the germline V gene are GTSNPN and SVGIG (reference sequence). With 1 base clipped from V and 6 bases from J, the junction kept 3 bases outside the gene matches. CDR3 length equals 14 residues. The CDR3 sequence: CAWSGGQGAGELFF. In DNA, the CDR3 is TGTGCCTGGAGTGGGGGACAGGGAGCCGGGGAGCTGTTTTTT. The full variable domain, its missing parts supplied by reference TRBV30 and TRBJ2-2, is SQTIHQWPATLVQPVGSPLSLECTVEGTSNPNLYWYRQAAGRGLQLLFYSVGIGQISSEVPQNLSASRPQDRQFILSSKKLLLSDSGFYLCAWSGGQGAGELFFGEGSRLTVL.

This clone was picked up a small number of times. This chain uses TRBV28 with TRBJ2-7, with 11 nucleotides matching TRBD2. The CDR3 consists of 16 residues. The trim removed 5 bases at V and 0 bases at J, leaving 6 bases unmatched. Per the germline V gene, CDR1 is MDHEN and CDR2 is SYDVKM. This CDR3 is CASSVTSGGHSYEQYF. The CDR3 region has the DNA TGTGCCAGCAGTGTCACTAGCGGGGGTCACTCCTACGAGCAGTACTTC.

CDR3 DNA: TGCAGCGTGGGACAGGGAATCAATGAGCAGTTCTTC. Translating it yields CSVGQGINEQFF. The V call is TRBV29-1, the J call TRBJ2-1, with TRBD1 matching 9 bases. Germline CDR1 reads SQVTM; CDR2 reads ANQGSEA. The CDR3 loop spans 12 amino acids. The trim removed 6 bases at V and 6 bases at J, leaving 3 bases unmatched.

The rearrangement links TRBV5-4 to TRBJ1-1; 8 bases are a match to TRBD1. CDR1 and CDR2 from the germline V gene are SGHNT and YYREEE (reference sequence). Trimming cost V 1 base and J 3 bases; bases outside gene matches: 2. The CDR3 spans 14 residues. The CDR3 reads CASSLNRGYTEAFF. In nucleotides, the CDR3 is TGTGCCAGCAGCTTGAACAGGGGGTACACTGAAGCTTTCTTT.

The chain combines TRBV11-3 with TRBJ2-2; 7 positions match TRBD2. V shed 2 bases and J 0 bases; nucleotides not matched to a gene: 3. CDR1 and CDR2 (germline): SGHNT, YENEEA. There are 16 residues in the CDR3. CDR3 nucleotide sequence: TGTGCCAGCAGCTTACAACGGGGGGCGAACACCGGGGAGCTGTTTTTT. It specifies CASSLQRGANTGELFF.

The chain has TRBV5-5 and TRBJ1-4; 8 nucleotides align to TRBD1. CDR1 SGHKS and CDR2 YYEKEE come from the germline V gene (reference sequence). The trim removed 4 bases at V and 6 bases at J, leaving 8 bases unmatched. The CDR3 has 15 amino acids. CDR3 DNA: TGTGCCAGCAGCCCCCAGCAGGGGGCATATGAAAAACTGTTTTTT. Amino acid sequence: CASSPQQGAYEKLFF. The full variable domain, rest sourced from reference TRBV5-5 and TRBJ1-4, is DAGVTQSPTHLIKTRGQQVTLRCSPISGHKSVSWYQQVLGQGPQFIFQYYEKEERGRGNFPDRFSARQFPNYSSELNVNALLLGDSALYLCASSPQQGAYEKLFFGSGTQLSVL.

The chain is built from TRBV29-1 and TRBJ1-3, with D perhaps matching TRBD1 (5 bases). Between the trimmed V and J ends, which lost 5 bases and 2 bases, there was a span of 7 bases. This CDR3 spans 12 amino acids. From germline, CDR1 is SQVTM and CDR2 ANQGSEA. CDR3 amino acids: CSVTTAGNTIYF. Here the CDR3 DNA reads TGCAGCGTTACGACAGCTGGAAACACCATATATTTT.

V is TRBV5-1 and J is TRBJ1-2; D uncertain. CDR3 length: 12 residues. V dropped 0 bases and J dropped 7 bases, with 7 bases sitting between them. Germline CDR1 and CDR2: SGHRS and YFSETQ. The CDR3 region is CASSLERSGYTF. The CDR3 DNA sequence: TGCGCCAGCAGCTTGGAGCGTAGTGGCTACACCTTC.

The chain has TRBV24-1 and TRBJ1-2; 10 bases align to TRBD1. This CDR3 contains 16 residues. V shed 4 bases and J 4 bases; nucleotides not matched to a gene: 8. The germline CDR1 and CDR2 sequences are KGHDR and SFDVKD. The CDR3 loop is CATSEAGTGVGYGYTF. CDR3 nucleotides: TGTGCCACCAGTGAAGCCGGGACAGGGGTCGGCTATGGCTACACCTTC.

The chain has TRBV29-1 and TRBJ2-5; D gene unclear. V lost 5 bases and J 0 bases, leaving 16 bases between the germline ends. The CDR3 runs 15 residues. Germline V gene lookup returns CDR1 SQVTM and CDR2 ANQGSEA. The CDR3 coding sequence is TGCAGCGTTATTAAACCTACAGATTACCAAGAGACCCAGTACTTC. Amino acid sequence: CSVIKPTDYQETQYF.

This clone was observed a single time. V is TRBV2 and J is TRBJ1-5; 8 nucleotides agree with TRBD1. Germline assignment: CDR1 SNHLY and CDR2 FYNNEI. V dropped 7 bases and J dropped 6; count of bases not matched to a gene: 8. The CDR3 is made up of 14 amino acids. The CDR3 loop reads CASTLDRVGQPQHF. The CDR3 region has the DNA TGTGCCAGCACCCTGGACAGGGTCGGTCAGCCCCAGCATTTT.